The 27 T cell receptor beta chains listed next were all sequenced from one sample in a study of CD8+CD57+ T cells in acquired aplastic anemia. The TCR beta profiling, which covered VDJ combination and CDR3 sequence, was carried out using genomic DNA as the template. TCRdb re-derived calls from the reads in MiXCR, one entry per CDR3 protein. The table includes 150,000 to 180,000 distinct CDR3 sequences, just over 50% detected once. Flow cytometry had shown expanded CD8+CD57+ cells in the patients chosen for sequencing. What was sequenced was sorted CD4+, CD8+, or CD8+CD57+ T cells (not recorded which) from PBMCs. Every receptor here comes from a human donor with aplastic anemia.

In this sample, this clonotype turned up a few times. J is TRBJ2-7 and V is TRBV28, with D possibly being TRBD1 (5 bases). CDR1 is MDHEN and CDR2 is SYDVKM in the germline V gene. The V and J ends lost 5 bases and 1 base respectively, with 15 bases between them. The CDR3 is 15 amino acids. The CDR3 nucleotides read TGTGCCAGCAGTAGACAGAGCTTAAATTCCTACGAGCAGTACTTC. Translation gives CASSRQSLNSYEQYF.

The chain joins TRBV5-1 to TRBJ2-1; TRBD1 aligns across 10 bases. Per germline, CDR1 SGHRS and CDR2 YFSETQ. CDR3 length equals 16 residues. V gave up 4 bases and J gave up 9 bases; unmatched junction bases: 13. DNA of the CDR3: TGCGCCAGCAGCGTCGGACAGGGGGGCCTGGGTCTTGAGCAGTTCTTC. Encoded protein: CASSVGQGGLGLEQFF.

The rearrangement uses TRBV5-1 and TRBJ2-2; D not certain. The germline V and J ends were trimmed by 0 bases and 5 bases, with 11 bases remaining between them. Germline V gives CDR1 SGHRS, CDR2 YFSETQ. The CDR3 loop spans 15 amino acids. The CDR3 spells CASSLEDRGTGELFF. CDR3 in DNA: TGCGCCAGCAGCTTGGAAGACCGTGGGACCGGGGAGCTGTTTTTT.

In this sample, this clonotype turned up a few times. V is TRBV5-4 and J is TRBJ2-1; 12 positions agree with TRBD2. Per germline, CDR1 SGHNT and CDR2 YYREEE (reference sequence). The CDR3 spans 19 residues. With 3 bases clipped from V and 5 bases from J, the junction kept 15 bases outside the gene matches. The CDR3 DNA sequence: TGTGCCAGCAGCTCGCCCAAGACTAGCGGGGGTATTCCCAACAATGAGCAGTTCTTC. Translation: CASSSPKTSGGIPNNEQFF.

This chain connects TRBV18 to TRBJ2-7, with D uncertain. V gave up 1 base and J gave up 2 bases, with 3 bases separating them. The CDR3 extends over 12 amino acids. The germline V gene encodes CDR1 KGHSH and CDR2 LQKENI. CDR3 sequence: CASSPQTYEQYF. The CDR3 DNA reads as TGTGCCAGCTCACCACAGACCTACGAGCAGTACTTC.

This clonotype was counted many times. The chain joins TRBV12-3 or TRBV12-4 to TRBJ2-5; D uncertain. The CDR3 sequence is 12 residues long. V lost 6 bases to trimming and J lost 5 bases, with 10 bases between them. This chain's CDR3 is CASSPTRETQYF. In DNA form, the CDR3 reads TGTGCCAGCAGCCCGACCCGGGAGACCCAGTACTTC.

The rearrangement joins TRBV7-8 to TRBJ2-5; D is uncertain. The V end was cut by 5 bases, the J end by 0 bases, with 13 bases between. The CDR3 spans 15 residues. Looked up from germline, CDR1 is SGHVS and CDR2 is FQNEAQ. CDR3 nucleotides: TGTGCCAGCAGCCGTTTCAGCTACAACCAAGAGACCCAGTACTTC. The encoded protein is CASSRFSYNQETQYF.

This clonotype came up many times. This chain connects TRBV29-1 to TRBJ1-2, with TRBD1 matching 7 bases. Germline V gives CDR1 SQVTM, CDR2 ANQGSEA. The CDR3 spans 13 residues. With V trimmed by 5 bases and J by 2 bases, 5 bases remained unmatched. The CDR3 bases are TGCAGCGTTCTAGTACAGGGGAACTATGGCTACACCTTC. Translating it yields CSVLVQGNYGYTF.

This clonotype occurred many times. The rearrangement joins TRBV4-1 to TRBJ2-7; D ambiguous. V lost 0 bases and J 6 bases, leaving 9 bases between the germline ends. The CDR3 is 13 amino acids. CDR1 and CDR2 (germline): MGHRA, YSYEKL. The CDR3 sequence is CASSQDLSVEQYF. CDR3 in DNA: TGCGCCAGCAGCCAAGATCTCAGTGTCGAGCAGTACTTC.

The chain links TRBV15 to TRBJ2-7; TRBD1 is a possible D gene (5 bases). The V end lost 1 base, the J end lost 6 bases, and 10 bases lay between the germline ends. The CDR3 length is 13 residues. CDR1 is LNHNV and CDR2 is YYDKDF in the germline V gene (reference sequence). DNA of the CDR3: TGTGCCACCAGCAGAGTCAGGGTAAGCGAGCAGTACTTC. It encodes CATSRVRVSEQYF.

This clonotype has ten or more counts. The V gene is TRBV6-1, the J gene TRBJ1-2; unclear D gene. The CDR3 sequence is 13 residues long. The germline V gene encodes CDR1 MNHNS and CDR2 SASEGT. Trimming stripped 2 bases from V and 7 bases from J, with 11 bases between. The CDR3 sequence is CASSEKEAGGYTF. In nucleotides, the CDR3 is TGTGCCAGCAGTGAAAAGGAGGCCGGTGGCTACACCTTC.

The CDR3, as DNA: TGTGCCAGCAGTTTAGAGGGGACCACTGAAGCTTTCTTT. Residues: CASSLEGTTEAFF. The chain recombines TRBV12-3 or TRBV12-4 with TRBJ1-1, with D maybe TRBD1 (5 bases). V was pared by 1 base and J by 4 bases, with 7 bases between. The CDR3 is 13 residues long.

This clonotype occurred many times. This chain links TRBV20-1 with TRBJ2-7, with TRBD2 matching 8 bases. V shed 2 bases, J shed 0 bases, and the junction held 6 bases outside the gene matches. The length of the CDR3 is 15 residues. Germline-derived CDR1 and CDR2 are DFQATT and SNEGSKA (reference sequence). The CDR3 reads CSARLTSASSYEQYF. Written as DNA, the CDR3 is TGCAGTGCTAGACTGACTAGCGCGAGCTCCTACGAGCAGTACTTC.

This clonotype was detected a few times. The gene calls are TRBV3-1 and TRBJ2-3, with D hard to call. Looked up from germline, CDR1 is LGHDT and CDR2 is YNNKEL (reference sequence). Trimming took 1 base from V and 4 from J, leaving 12 bases between them. The CDR3 contains 15 residues. The CDR3 sequence is CASSQGALSADTQYF. DNA for the CDR3: TGTGCCAGCAGCCAAGGTGCCTTAAGCGCAGATACGCAGTATTTT.

The V gene is TRBV7-9, the J gene TRBJ2-3, with a weak D call TRBD1 (5 bases). V gave up 3 bases and J gave up 3 bases, with 7 bases separating them. In germline, CDR1 is SEHNR, CDR2 FQNEAQ (reference sequence). The CDR3 extends over 13 amino acids. The CDR3 sequence is CASSLPGTDTQYF. Written as DNA, the CDR3 is TGTGCCAGCAGCTTGCCAGGGACAGATACGCAGTATTTT.

DNA for the CDR3: TGCAGTGCTAGAAGGGCATCCAATCAGCCCCAGCATTTT. The encoded protein is CSARRASNQPQHF. V and J are TRBV20-1 and TRBJ1-5; D not certain. Trimming removed 2 bases at V and 3 bases at J, with 8 bases between. The germline CDR1 and CDR2 sequences are DFQATT and SNEGSKA (reference sequence). This CDR3 spans 13 amino acids.

This clonotype was counted a single time. V and J are TRBV19 and TRBJ2-1; 8 bases agree with TRBD2. The germline gives CDR1 LNHDA, CDR2 SQIVND (reference sequence). CDR3 length: 18 amino acids. J lost 0 bases, V lost 7 bases, and 14 bases had no gene match. The CDR3 region has the DNA TGTGCCAGTACCAAAACCTTCGCGGGGGGTCTCTCCTACAATGAGCAGTTCTTC. Protein sequence: CASTKTFAGGLSYNEQFF.

This clonotype was counted ten times or more. The chain employs TRBV2 and TRBJ1-4; D gene uncertain. Germline V gene data show CDR1 as SNHLY and CDR2 as FYNNEI. CDR3 size: 14 residues. Trimming took 6 bases from V and 8 from J, leaving 16 bases between them. The CDR3 region has the DNA TGTGCCAGCAGCGAAACGACCTTAGGAGAAAAACTGTTTTTT. Protein: CASSETTLGEKLFF.

In the case of this clonotype: Just one base apart from a much larger clone, this may be a read error. The genes are TRBV6-4 and TRBJ2-1; 10 bases line up with TRBD1. The CDR3 runs 16 residues. CDR1 is MRHNA and CDR2 is SNTAGT in the germline V gene. CDR3 DNA sequence: TGTGCCAGCAGTGACTCCGGGACAGGGGATTACAATGAGCAGTCCTTC. It codes for CASSDSGTGDYNEQSF.

This clonotype was counted only a few times. V usage is TRBV9 and J usage is TRBJ2-2, with 11 bases aligning to TRBD2. J lost 5 bases, V lost 3 bases, and 12 bases had no gene match. The germline CDR1 and CDR2 sequences are SGDLS and YYNGEE. The CDR3 is made up of 18 amino acids. CDR3 loop: CASSASFLAGGLTGELFF. CDR3 in DNA: TGTGCCAGCAGCGCCTCGTTCTTAGCGGGGGGGCTGACCGGGGAGCTGTTTTTT. Full variable domain (missing parts from reference TRBV9 and TRBJ2-2): DSGVTQTPKHLITATGQRVTLRCSPRSGDLSVYWYQQSLDQGLQFLIQYYNGEERAKGNILERFSAQQFPDLHSELNLSSLELGDSALYFCASSASFLAGGLTGELFFGEGSRLTVL.

This clonotype was counted many times. The rearrangement uses TRBV14 and TRBJ2-7, with D perhaps TRBD1 (6 bases). The germline V gene has CDR1 SGHDN and CDR2 FVKESK. The CDR3 has 16 amino acids. V dropped 1 base and J dropped 0 bases, with 13 bases sitting between them. The CDR3 here is CASSQGPGHSSYEQYF. DNA of the CDR3: TGTGCCAGCAGCCAAGGACCGGGACACAGCTCCTACGAGCAGTACTTC.

This clonotype was counted many times. The V and J genes are TRBV7-9 and TRBJ2-7; the D gene is possibly TRBD1 (6 bases). The ends were cut back, 5 bases at V and 5 bases at J, with 16 bases in the middle. This CDR3 is 14 amino acids long. Germline-derived CDR1 and CDR2 are SEHNR and FQNEAQ (reference sequence). The CDR3 loop reads CASSLPQGTDEQYF. The CDR3 coding sequence is TGTGCCAGCAGCCTGCCCCAGGGGACGGACGAGCAGTACTTC.

The chain couples TRBV10-3 to TRBJ2-1; a weak D match, TRBD2 (6 bases). The CDR3 covers 17 residues. V was clipped by 0 bases and J by 8 bases, with 20 bases between them. Germline V CDR1 and CDR2: ENHRY, SYGVKD. CDR3 DNA: TGTGCCATCAGTGAGTCGTTCGCGGAGGCGGGAATAGATGAGCAGTTCTTC. Protein sequence: CAISESFAEAGIDEQFF.

This sequence joins TRBV24-1 and TRBJ1-5, with D unclear. Germline CDR1 is KGHDR and CDR2 is SFDVKD. The CDR3 length is 15 residues. Trimming pared 2 bases from V and 0 bases from J, leaving 7 bases between. The CDR3 region has the DNA TGTGCCACCAGTGATTCGGGATTTAGCAATCAGCCCCAGCATTTT. Residues: CATSDSGFSNQPQHF.

This clonotype appeared a few times. This sequence joins TRBV15 and TRBJ1-6; 7 bases align to TRBD1. V dropped 1 base and J dropped 6; count of bases not matched to a gene: 3. This CDR3 contains 15 residues. Germline V lookup: CDR1 LNHNV, CDR2 YYDKDF (reference sequence). CDR3 DNA: TGTGCCACCAGCAGAGGACAGGGCGGTAATTCACCCCTCCACTTT. It specifies CATSRGQGGNSPLHF.

The chain joins TRBV20-1 to TRBJ2-3, with D tentatively TRBD1 or TRBD2 (5 bases each). Germline CDR1 is DFQATT and CDR2 is SNEGSKA (reference sequence). V lost 2 bases and J lost 1, with 10 bases in between. CDR3 length equals 14 residues. Here the CDR3 DNA reads TGCAGTGCTAGAATCCAGGGAGGCACAGATACGCAGTATTTT. This translates into CSARIQGGTDTQYF.

This chain links TRBV19 with TRBJ1-1; D is undetermined. The germline V gene encodes CDR1 LNHDA and CDR2 SQIVND (reference sequence). This CDR3 comprises 15 residues. Between the trimmed V and J ends, which lost 3 bases and 0 bases, there was a span of 11 bases. CDR3 bases: TGTGCCAGTAGTATGGGTCATTCCATGAACACTGAAGCTTTCTTT. Translation gives CASSMGHSMNTEAFF.